This T cell receptor (beta chain) was sequenced for a study of cytomegalovirus exposure and HLA in healthy donors listed by TCRdb under 2017. For the wider study: An earlier analysis of several hundred of the donors reported under 300 Gb of sequence data and roughly 120 million unique TCR beta sequences obtained from some 200 million T cells. An early release covering some 640 HLA-typed donors comprised about 310 gigabases of sequencing data and around 80 million unique TCR sequences. The study was designed to test whether signatures of past pathogen exposure could be identified by cataloging public T cell receptors. Roughly 5 DR-DQ haplotypes were handled as single units for association and clustering because linkage in the cohort was strong. Typing coverage differed by locus: A, B, C, DRB1 and DQB1 were typed in roughly 620-630 donors, DQA1 in roughly 510, DPA1 in approximately 600, and DPB1 in 400 to 490. An earlier analysis of some 500 of the donors applied high-throughput TCR beta sequencing to assess whether each TCR beta V gene segment acted as functional or pseudogenic. The T cell repertoires of roughly 660 subjects were profiled by immunosequencing and related to cytomegalovirus serostatus. A later genetic analysis used genome-wide SNP genotypes for 398 of the 666 donors, treating that subset as a discovery cohort. In the later analysis, no new phenotypic data were used to find candidate immune exposures; instead, reliance was placed on TCR beta sequences and their occurrence across donors. In addition to the first cohort of several hundred subjects, a separate validation cohort of 130 or so different subjects was used. To predict cytomegalovirus infection status, the study brought together high-throughput TCR immunosequencing, statistical association of individual TCRs with disease status, and machine learning. A later analysis re-analyzed previously published TCR beta repertoires from roughly 690 donors and added high-resolution HLA genotyping to study TCR occurrence patterns. Of the roughly 410 genotyped donors, less than 85% were placed in the genetic ancestry cluster associated with self-reported Caucasian donors. Donor age, sex, ethnicity and CMV serostatus were compiled together with the repertoire data. Every repertoire in the discovery cohort had been generated on one and the same sequencing platform. Among some 410 genotyped donors of the cohort, an average of roughly 240,000 unique TCR beta nucleotide sequences were sequenced per donor, roughly a sixth of them non-productive. Both class I and class II loci were covered by HLA typing, at four-digit resolution.

The full study reports these points: Broadly in line with IMGT annotations, most TCR beta V segments showed up in productive rearrangements about 87% or about 30% of the time in an earlier analysis of 450 to 750 of the donors. V-gene and J-gene trimming of TCR beta chains was associated with a missense DCLRE1C variant in a later genetic analysis, and the association was replicated in an independent cohort. In a later analysis, most CMV-associated TCR beta chains were found to appear HLA-restricted, with HLA associations seemingly driven largely by CMV exposure. In a later analysis, the rate of TCR association differed among HLA loci, with DRB1 alleles having the most associated TCRs and HLA-C alleles having the fewest. A further reported finding was that TCR beta sequences accurately predicted the HLA-A and HLA-B alleles for most subjects in the first cohort. A cluster of highly shared sequence variants was judged likely to be a technical artifact of the sequencing pipeline. In vitro tests confirmed that a few of the cytomegalovirus-associated TCR beta chains recognize cytomegalovirus antigens. A later analysis reported that several top co-occurrence clusters appeared linked to parvovirus B19, influenza, CMV and Epstein-Barr virus. In a later analysis, HLA-associated TCR beta chains were found to be more clonally expanded and to have lower generation probabilities than equally common non-associated chains. In this cohort, only TCR beta chains were sequenced, and detectable features were limited by the absence of alpha or paired-chain data. Immune exposure information for the cohort was limited to CMV serostatus. Because HLA typing was unavailable for some donors at each locus, only the typed subset was used in association tests. Over 15 rarely observed V segments, including chromosome 9 orphons, were excluded from the earlier analysis of about 610 of the donors because counts were too low. The 87-base-pair reads could not distinguish some IMGT-functional V segments, including TRBV6-2 and TRBV6-3, so those segments were excluded. When HLA alleles, especially DR and DQ, strongly co-occurred, TCR associations were difficult to assign to individual alleles. Presence/absence analyses assumed roughly uniform sequencing depth across donors, an assumption that may not hold. Correlated functional status among segregating V segments might reflect linkage disequilibrium, but an unknown experimental factor could not be ruled out. According to the authors, the approach could potentially be generalized to other disease states and immunological phenotypes. Compared with the approximately 600-donor mean, donors in an Asian-associated ancestry cluster had fewer N-insertions in productive TCRs, according to a later genetic analysis. Most TCR sequences were seen in very few donors, while some public TCRs were found in many individuals. Specific HLA alleles were associated with 15,000 to 20,000 TCR beta sequences at a false discovery rate of 0.05 in a later analysis. The classifier was reported to diagnose cytomegalovirus status with high specificity and sensitivity in both the original and validation cohorts. In the study, some 160 TCR beta chains were listed as associated with cytomegalovirus.

Germline trimming: 2 bases from V, 5 bases from J; junction bases outside gene matches: 7. The CDR3 spans 16 residues, from the cysteine through the phenylalanine. The read is trimmed to its CDR3 DNA, 48 bases read in frame from base 1. Looking up the germline V gene yields CDR1 SGHTA and CDR2 FQGTGA. The cohort consisted of 670 or so healthy bone marrow donors. At the time of sampling, every cohort member was nominally healthy, though immune exposures that went unrecorded were likely present. Of the 666 cohort members, about 280 had positive CMV serostatus and approximately 400 had negative CMV serostatus, and CMV serostatus was not recorded for the donor. Each donor provided a peripheral blood sample, and peripheral blood mononuclear cells were used for TCR beta sequencing. The Qiagen DNeasy Blood Extraction Kit was used to extract genomic DNA from the blood cell samples. The library came from the immunoSEQ multiplex PCR assay. The multiplex PCR relied on a mix of 60 forward primers for TCR Vbeta segments and 13 reverse primers for TCR Jbeta segments. A multiplex PCR assay on genomic DNA amplified the CDR3 region of rearranged TCR beta genes. Amplified TCR beta libraries were sequenced as 87-base-pair reads on the Illumina HiSeq System. The study's own analysis went as follows. Across the 670 or so repertoires, a later analysis counted 75 million to 90 million unique TCR beta chains, roughly 11 million of which were shared by at least two donors. A nearest-neighbor algorithm error-corrected the raw reads and collapsed the reads into unique sequences, merging closely related sequences to remove PCR and sequencing errors. To assign V, D and J gene segments, CDR3 sequences were aligned to IMGT reference sequences. For a sequence to be retained, at least a six-nucleotide match to both a V gene segment and a J gene segment was required. Rearrangements were classified as productive when the CDR3 lacked stop codons and remained in frame with V and J, and all other rearrangements were classified as non-productive. Following IMGT convention, CDR3 was defined as the stretch from the second conserved V-encoded cysteine up to the conserved J-encoded phenylalanine. The earlier analysis of a few hundred of the donors excluded sequences that lacked an unambiguous match to a single V gene segment. An earlier analysis of 450 to 650 of the donors called V segments functional above 56.7% productive rearrangements and segregating when the between-donor standard deviation exceeded 5%. A statistical classification framework was built to diagnose cytomegalovirus status from the catalog of TCR beta chain sequences. V and J gene assignment, in a later analysis, came from comparing TCR nucleotide sequences with IMGT/GENE-DB human TR gene sequences. The TCRdist pipeline was used in a later analysis to assign CDR3 sequences and most-parsimonious VDJ recombination scenarios. In a later analysis, each TCR beta chain was defined by its CDR3 amino acid sequence together with its V-gene family, and reads lacking a unique V-gene family were excluded. To address suspected cross-contamination and a sequencing artifact, a later analysis removed approximately 600 highly shared, low-generation-probability nucleotide sequences. In a later analysis, a clonal expansion index for each public chain was calculated from normalized within-repertoire ranks of inferred template counts. In a later analysis, generation probabilities were computed with a VDJ recombination model fitted to out-of-frame rearrangements, and the resulting probabilities were checked against IGoR. Hypergeometric tests were used in a later analysis to score TCR-TCR, TCR-HLA and TCR-CMV co-occurrence, with a repertoire-size bias correction applied to the TCR pairs. To estimate false discovery rates, a later analysis permuted the HLA or CMV assignments 20 times. In a later analysis, co-occurring TCRs were grouped using DBSCAN, with TCRdist sequence similarity added in when clustering inside HLA-allele-positive subsets. Repertoires with fewer than 30,000 or more than 120,000 public chains were left out of co-occurrence clustering, as were four to six repertoires with anomalous nucleotide sharing. TCRdb mirrors the immuneACCESS table, restricted to in-frame sequences. Some clones are absent from its copies; in checked studies, under half trace to an unresolved V gene, and the reason for the others is unknown. V and J calls plus clone size are reproduced from that table; the DNA served to infer D and trimming. The sample data list tens of thousands of clones, and 81% of these were observed just once. Clones ranked in the top ten supply about 6.5% of the sample.

With respect to this clone: Its antigen has not been determined. The sample holds no much larger clone one base away, and base qualities are not on file.

The chain employs TRBV7-3 and TRBJ2-3, with 10 junctional bases fitting TRBD2. The sequenced sample was PBMCs. The TCR sequence derives from a human donor in good health. CDR3 loop: CASSLHQRTSGDTQYF. The DNA sequence follows: TGTGCCAGCAGCTTACATCAGCGGACTAGCGGAGATACGCAGTATTTT.